A selection of T cell receptor beta chains follows, all from one sample in a study of OX40 agonist ivuxolimab in advanced cancers. Only in-frame clones appear in the TCRdb table, and some are missing; sequencing was by immunoSEQ multiplex PCR. The repertoire holds 60,000 or so clones, with approximately 88% as singletons. The starting material was CD4+ or CD8+ T cells sorted from blood, obtained in a trial of the OX40 agonist ivuxolimab. These receptor sequences come from an adult with an advanced solid tumor such as melanoma, head and neck, liver or kidney cancer. Both conserved end residues are part of each CDR3. D genes are given only for firm matches. A row's size may be missing; if present it is once, few, many or a size class.

TRBJ1-1	-	TRBV7-9	TRBD1	CATKTGQANTEAFF	TGTGCCACCAAAACCGGACAGGCGAACACTGAAGCTTTCTTT
TRBJ1-5	-	TRBV9	TRBD1	CASSRTGVSQPQHF	TGTGCCAGCAGCAGGACAGGGGTTTCTCAGCCCCAGCATTTT
TRBJ1-2	-	TRBV11-2	TRBD1	CASSSDRAYGYTF	TGTGCCAGCAGCTCGGACAGGGCGTATGGCTACACCTTC
TRBJ2-2	-	TRBV9	-	CASSVAAGWAGELFF	TGTGCCAGCAGCGTAGCGGCCGGGTGGGCCGGGGAGCTGTTTTTT
TRBJ2-1	-	TRBV5-1	-	CATTYGGQWGYNEQFF	TGCGCCACTACGTACGGGGGGCAATGGGGGTACAATGAGCAGTTCTTC
TRBJ1-2	-	TRBV6-5	TRBD1	CASSPGTGSYGYTF	TGTGCCAGCAGTCCCGGGACAGGTTCCTATGGCTACACCTTC
TRBJ2-3	-	TRBV5-1	TRBD2	CASSLYAGGHTDTQYF	TGCGCCAGCAGCTTGTATGCGGGGGGGCACACAGATACGCAGTATTTT
TRBJ2-4	once	TRBV6-6	-	CASTTENIQYF	TGTGCCAGCACGACGGAAAACATTCAGTACTTC
TRBJ2-7	-	TRBV6-1	-	CASRLTTGEYEQYF	TGTGCCAGCAGGCTCACCACGGGAGAGTACGAGCAGTACTTC
TRBJ1-1	-	TRBV21-1	-	CASSKGAARGNTEAFF	TGTGCCAGCAGCAAAGGAGCGGCACGCGGGAACACTGAAGCTTTCTTT
TRBJ2-3	-	TRBV2	TRBD1	CASSNRGATDTQYF	TGTGCCAGCAGCAACAGGGGGGCCACAGATACGCAGTATTTT
TRBJ1-6	-	TRBV6-5	-	CASSTIGANSPLHF	TGTGCCAGCAGTACAATAGGCGCCAATTCACCCCTCCACTTT
TRBJ2-7	-	TRBV7-8	-	CASSLFVLAGYEQYF	TGTGCCAGCAGCTTATTCGTGTTGGCGGGTTACGAGCAGTACTTC
TRBJ2-5	-	TRBV5-5	-	CASSFGSAGVETQYF	TGTGCCAGCAGCTTTGGGTCCGCCGGGGTAGAGACCCAGTACTTC
TRBJ2-1	once	TRBV11-2	TRBD2	CASSPRTGGANEQFF	TGTGCCAGCAGCCCCCGCACGGGGGGTGCGAATGAGCAGTTCTTC
TRBJ1-6	-	TRBV27	-	CATTLQGGPNSPLHF	TGTGCCACCACCCTCCAAGGAGGGCCTAATTCACCCCTCCACTTT
TRBJ2-7	-	TRBV5-1	-	CASVGGLGREQYF	TGCGCCAGTGTTGGGGGGCTCGGGCGCGAGCAGTACTTC
TRBJ1-1	-	TRBV6-5	-	CASRDRLNTEAFF	TGTGCCAGCCGAGACAGGTTGAACACTGAAGCTTTCTTT
TRBJ2-7	few	TRBV12-5	-	CASGLDSLSQYF	TGTGCTAGTGGTCTGGACAGCCTGTCGCAGTACTTC
TRBJ2-1	-	TRBV18	-	CASSYSRDGNEQFF	TGTGCCAGCTCATACAGCCGGGACGGCAATGAGCAGTTCTTC
TRBJ2-3	-	TRBV5-1	-	CASSLQGTDTQYF	TGCGCCAGCAGCTTACAGGGCACAGATACGCAGTATTTT
TRBJ1-3	-	TRBV7-6	TRBD1	CASSRQGPGNTIYF	TGTGCCAGCAGCCGACAGGGTCCCGGAAACACCATATATTTT
TRBJ2-3	-	TRBV2	TRBD1	CASRGQGTDTQYF	TGTGCCAGCAGGGGACAGGGAACAGATACGCAGTATTTT